One sample yielded the 29 T cell receptor beta chains listed below, sequenced in a study of post-analysis software for immune sequencing data. Overall study results and limits: Comparison of patients with controls showed 5 or 6 TRBV segments more frequent in patients, TRBV5-6, TRBV5-1 and TRBV20-1 among them.

Unique molecular identifiers featured in each of the TCR beta cDNA libraries. Using its own MiXCR run on the PCR reads, TCRdb lists one record per CDR3 protein. The table includes 800,000 to 950,000 distinct CDR3 sequences, about 53% detected once. Their recognized antigens are unknown. The sample taken for sequencing was blood. The source of these receptors is a girl aged 5-17 years with multiple sclerosis.

The CDR3 sequence is CASSSAGEGTEAFF. CDR3 nucleotides: TGTGCCAGCAGCTCTGCAGGGGAAGGCACTGAAGCTTTCTTT. This chain links TRBV7-2 with TRBJ1-1; D may be TRBD1 (6 bases). This CDR3 has 14 residues. V shed 4 bases and J shed 4 bases, with 13 bases lying between them. Germline lookup yields CDR1 SGHTA and CDR2 FQGNSA.

This chain links TRBV6-2 or TRBV6-3 with TRBJ2-5, with D unclear. Trimming removed 0 bases from V and 1 base from J, with 9 bases in between. Germline-derived CDR1 and CDR2 are MNHEY and SVGEGT. The CDR3 is 15 residues long. The CDR3 loop reads CASSYSSYSQETQYF. Written as DNA, the CDR3 is TGTGCCAGCAGTTACTCGAGCTATTCCCAAGAGACCCAGTACTTC.

This clonotype has more than one count but fewer than ten. This chain links TRBV10-3 with TRBJ2-5; 9 bases line up with TRBD1. The last part of the DNA fits TRBJ2-7 better; the J call may be wrong. Germline loops: CDR1 ENHRY, CDR2 SYGVKD. The CDR3 spans 12 residues. The CDR3 reads CAINGQGHEQYF. The CDR3 DNA is TGTGCCATCAACGGACAGGGGCACGAGCAGTACTTC.

This clonotype was detected only a few times. The chain couples TRBV12-3 or TRBV12-4 to TRBJ2-6; 7 nucleotides align to TRBD2. This CDR3 has 18 amino acids. After removal of 3 bases from V and 2 bases from J, the junction contained 10 bases not matched to a gene. CDR3 residues: CASSFGGGWLPGANVLTF. CDR3 nucleotides: TGTGCCAGCAGTTTTGGCGGGGGTTGGCTTCCTGGGGCCAACGTCCTGACTTTC.

The chain employs TRBV6-6 and TRBJ2-7, with TRBD2 as a possible D gene (5 bases). The DNA end favors TRBJ2-5, so the J call may be wrong. Per germline, CDR1 MNHNY and CDR2 SVGAGI (reference sequence). The CDR3 contains 15 residues. The CDR3 DNA is TGTGCCAGCAGTTACTCGAACCGAGGGATGCGGACCCAGTACTTC. Encoded protein: CASSYSNRGMRTQYF.

The V and J genes are TRBV5-1 and TRBJ2-1, with 16 bases aligning to TRBD2. CDR1 is SGHRS and CDR2 is YFSETQ in the germline V gene. The V and J ends lost 4 bases and 9 bases, in that order; junction bases with no gene match: 7. This CDR3 has 16 amino acids. The CDR3 loop reads CASSPGLAGGPSEQFF. The CDR3 DNA follows: TGCGCCAGCAGCCCGGGACTAGCGGGGGGGCCGAGTGAGCAGTTCTTC.

This rearrangement joins TRBV27 to TRBJ2-1, with D possibly TRBD1 on 6 matching bases. There are 15 residues in the CDR3. The germline CDR1 and CDR2 sequences are MNHEY and SMNVEV (reference sequence). V shed 4 bases and J shed 5 bases, with 15 bases lying between them. CDR3 DNA sequence: TGTGCCAGCAGTTCAGCCGGGACACCTGACAATGAGCAGTTCTTC. It codes for CASSSAGTPDNEQFF.

This chain joins TRBV29-1 and TRBJ2-7, with 7 bases identical to TRBD1. The CDR3 spans 13 residues. Trimming at V came to 4 bases and at J to 9 bases, leaving 12 bases not matched to a gene. Germline CDR1 and CDR2: SQVTM and ANQGSEA. The CDR3 DNA sequence: TGCAGCGTTGGTCTGACAGGGTGCAACGGGCAGTACTTC. The encoded protein is CSVGLTGCNGQYF.

This rearrangement joins TRBV5-1 to TRBJ1-1, with a weak D call TRBD1 (5 bases). The CDR3 loop spans 15 amino acids. Germline CDR1 reads SGHRS; CDR2 reads YFSETQ. V was pared by 4 bases and J by 0 bases, with 13 bases between. The DNA of the CDR3 is TGCGCCAGCAGCGGTGGCGGGGGGTTGAACACTGAAGCTTTCTTT. Its translation: CASSGGGGLNTEAFF.

This chain connects TRBV18 to TRBJ2-6; D remains unclear. The germline CDR1 and CDR2 sequences are KGHSH and LQKENI. CDR3 length: 15 residues. V was clipped by 8 bases and J by 0 bases, with 11 bases between them. CDR3 coding DNA: TGTGCCAGCCATAGACCGCTCTCTGGGGCCAACGTCCTGACTTTC. Protein product: CASHRPLSGANVLTF.

The V gene is TRBV28, the J gene TRBJ2-5, with no clear D. Trimming pared 6 bases from V and 11 bases from J, leaving 13 bases between. Per the germline V gene, CDR1 is MDHEN and CDR2 is SYDVKM. The CDR3 is 11 amino acids. The CDR3 is CASRRNGEQYF. The CDR3 DNA follows: TGTGCCAGCAGGAGGAATGGTGAGCAGTACTTC.

The chain couples TRBV20-1 to TRBJ2-7; perhaps TRBD2 as D (5 bases). With 3 bases removed from V and 0 bases from J, the gap between germline ends came to 12 bases. Germline values: CDR1 DFQATT, CDR2 SNEGSKA (reference sequence). The CDR3 is made up of 14 amino acids. CDR3 sequence reads: CSASIGVGSYEQYF. In nucleotides, the CDR3 is TGCAGTGCTAGCATCGGGGTGGGCTCCTACGAGCAGTACTTC.

The V call is TRBV20-1, the J call TRBJ2-1, with unresolved D. This CDR3 contains 12 residues. Germline V gene data show CDR1 as DFQATT and CDR2 as SNEGSKA (reference sequence). V was clipped by 2 bases and J by 6 bases, with 8 bases between them. The CDR3 DNA is TGCAGTGCTAGACTGGGTCCCAATGAGCAGTTCTTC. It translates to CSARLGPNEQFF.

V is TRBV29-1 and J is TRBJ1-2; a weak D match, TRBD1 (5 bases). From germline, CDR1 is SQVTM and CDR2 ANQGSEA. V was cut by 6 bases and J by 6 bases, with 11 bases left in between. The CDR3 covers 11 residues. The CDR3 DNA reads TGCAGCGTCGGTGCGGGGGATGGCTACACCTTC. It yields the protein CSVGAGDGYTF.

This clonotype was seen only a few times. The chain couples TRBV12-3 or TRBV12-4 to TRBJ2-7; D is uncertain. This CDR3 spans 14 amino acids. Trimming took off 8 bases at V and 2 bases at J, with 16 bases between the two ends. The CDR3 sequence is CASSGVRAPYEQYF. CDR3 DNA: TGTGCCAGCTCCGGAGTTCGGGCACCCTACGAGCAGTACTTC.

The gene calls are TRBV10-3 and TRBJ1-2, with a possible D match to TRBD1 (5 bases). This CDR3 comprises 13 residues. V was trimmed by 0 bases and J by 6 bases, leaving 8 bases between them. Looked up from germline, CDR1 is ENHRY and CDR2 is SYGVKD. DNA of the CDR3: TGTGCCATCAGTGAGTCGACAGAGCATGGCTACACCTTC. Its protein is CAISESTEHGYTF.

Many counts were recorded for this clonotype. The chain uses TRBV27 and TRBJ2-1, with 10 nucleotides matching TRBD2. The V segment lost 3 bases and the J segment 3 bases; nucleotides outside the gene matches: 8. The CDR3 is 17 amino acids. The germline V gene has CDR1 MNHEY and CDR2 SMNVEV (reference sequence). In DNA, the CDR3 is TGTGCCAGCAGTTTCGCCTCTAGCGGGAGTTACTACAATGAGCAGTTCTTC. Amino acids: CASSFASSGSYYNEQFF.

J is TRBJ1-2 and V is TRBV20-1; 7 bases match TRBD1. The germline V gene has CDR1 DFQATT and CDR2 SNEGSKA (reference sequence). CDR3 size: 13 residues. The CDR3 DNA reads TGCAGCAGCGGACAGGAGCTTAACTATGGCTACACCTTC. Translating it yields CSSGQELNYGYTF.

On this clonotype itself: One base away lies a much larger clone, so this may be a sequencing read error. V is TRBV12-3 or TRBV12-4 and J is TRBJ2-7, with 8 bases that match TRBD2. V lost 11 bases and J lost 4; bases outside the gene matches: 10. The CDR3 sequence is 13 residues long. CDR3 region: CAGSTGGEYEQYF. The CDR3 nucleotides are TGTGCCGGCTCCACCGGGGGGGAGTACGAGCAGTACTTC.

This clonotype was counted only a few times. The genes are TRBV7-2 and TRBJ2-5; TRBD2 might be the D (5 bases). The J call is uncertain, as TRBJ2-7 better fits the DNA end. The CDR3 runs to 15 residues. Germline loops: CDR1 SGHTA, CDR2 FQGNSA. The CDR3 coding sequence is TGTGCCAGCAGCCCCGCGGCGGGCAGGATCCGCGAGCAGTACTTC. Translating gives CASSPAAGRIREQYF.

The chain uses TRBV25-1 and TRBJ2-5, with 9 nucleotides matching TRBD1. V lost 2 bases and J lost 5; bases outside the gene matches: 9. This CDR3 contains 16 residues. Germline V gives CDR1 MGHDK, CDR2 SYGVNS. The CDR3 here is CASSERDRALGETQYF. The CDR3 DNA follows: TGTGCCAGCAGTGAACGGGACAGGGCCTTGGGTGAGACCCAGTACTTC. The whole variable domain, filled in from reference TRBV25-1 and TRBJ2-5, reads EADIYQTPRYLVIGTGKKITLECSQTMGHDKMYWYQQDPGMELHLIHYSYGVNSTEKGDLSSESTVSRIRTEHFPLTLESARPSHTSQYLCASSERDRALGETQYFGPGTRLLVL.

The chain has TRBV4-1 and TRBJ2-5, with TRBD2 identical over 13 bases. CDR1 and CDR2 (germline): MGHRA, YSYEKL. V lost 3 bases to trimming and J lost 1 base; unmatched junction nucleotides: 2. The CDR3 loop spans 16 amino acids. CDR3 nucleotides: TGCGCCAGCAGCCATGGACTAGCGGGGGTCCAAGAGACCCAGTACTTC. It yields the protein CASSHGLAGVQETQYF.

This clonotype has a handful of counts. The gene calls are TRBV11-3 and TRBJ2-1; D possibly uses TRBD1 or TRBD2 (5 bases each). CDR1 is SGHNT and CDR2 is YENEEA in the germline V gene. V lost 3 bases, J lost 10 bases, and 10 bases lay in between. The CDR3 consists of 12 residues. The CDR3 nucleotides are TGTGCCAGCAGCTTTGGGGGAAGGGAGCAGTTCTTC. As protein: CASSFGGREQFF.

This clonotype turned up a few times. The V and J genes are TRBV5-1 and TRBJ2-1; 8 nucleotides align to TRBD2. The CDR3 length is 15 residues. Trimming removed 5 bases from V and 4 bases from J; junction bases left unmatched: 8. The germline V gene encodes CDR1 SGHRS and CDR2 YFSETQ. The CDR3 sequence is CASRGAGAPYNEQFF. CDR3 DNA: TGCGCCAGCAGGGGAGCGGGAGCTCCATACAATGAGCAGTTCTTC. Looking up the rest from reference TRBV5-1 and TRBJ2-1 gives the full variable domain: KAGVTQTPRYLIKTRGQQVTLSCSPISGHRSVSWYQQTPGQGLQFLFEYFSETQRNKGNFPGRFSGRQFSNSRSEMNVSTLELGDSALYLCASRGAGAPYNEQFFGPGTRLTVL.

The chain uses TRBV20-1 and TRBJ2-3, with 8 bases identical to TRBD2. The germline V gene encodes CDR1 DFQATT and CDR2 SNEGSKA (reference sequence). There are 17 residues in the CDR3. J was trimmed by 0 bases and V by 3 bases; bases with no gene match: 11. For the CDR3, the DNA is TGCAGTGCTAGTTTCCAGCGGGGGTCCCTTAGCACAGATACGCAGTATTTT. As protein: CSASFQRGSLSTDTQYF.

As DNA, the CDR3 is TGCAGTGCCAGGCGGAGCGGGAGCACAGATACGCAGTATTTT. It encodes CSARRSGSTDTQYF. V is TRBV20-1 and J is TRBJ2-3, with D tentatively TRBD2 (6 bases). The CDR3 sequence is 14 residues long. Germline assignment: CDR1 DFQATT and CDR2 SNEGSKA (reference sequence). Trimming took off 6 bases at V and 0 bases at J, with 13 bases between the two ends.

The chain uses TRBV20-1 and TRBJ1-1; D remains ambiguous. CDR1 is DFQATT and CDR2 is SNEGSKA in the germline V gene (reference sequence). The CDR3 runs to 12 residues. Trimming pared 6 bases from V and 5 bases from J, leaving 13 bases between. The CDR3 DNA is TGCAGTGCGGCCTGGTCAGCGACTGAAGCTTTCTTT. Its protein is CSAAWSATEAFF.

V usage is TRBV10-3 and J usage is TRBJ1-2; D remains ambiguous. The CDR3 runs to 15 residues. CDR1 and CDR2 from the germline V gene are ENHRY and SYGVKD. V shed 2 bases and J shed 8 bases, with 18 bases lying between them. The CDR3, as DNA: TGTGCCATCAGTGAGCACCACGGAAGCCGACAAGGCTACACCTTC. As protein: CAISEHHGSRQGYTF.

Note on this clonotype: At one end, the junction sequence differs from germline, possibly due to a read error. The gene calls are TRBV12-3 or TRBV12-4 and TRBJ2-5, with D possibly matching TRBD2 (6 bases). The DNA end is more similar to TRBJ2-7, so the J call may be wrong. This CDR3 spans 14 amino acids. The CDR3 spells CAGSPFDGGAEQYF. Here the CDR3 DNA reads TGTGCCGGCAGCCCCTTCGACGGGGGAGCCGAGCAGTACTTC.